Listed below are T cell receptor beta chains from one sample, sequenced in a study of blood T cells in healthy people across ages. One entry per CDR3 protein, called by TCRdb with MiXCR from the 5' RACE reads. Of some 730,000 distinct CDR3 sequences in the sample, about 20% were seen once. The specimen sequenced was blood. Receptors originate from a man between 65 and 79 years old in good health. Both conserved end residues are part of each CDR3. D genes are given only for firm matches. Clone size is given for some rows only: seen once, a few or many times, or a class if the clone is expanded.

clone size: few; CDR3 length: 15; J gene: TRBJ1-1; D gene: TRBD1; V gene: TRBV10-3; CDR3 DNA: TGTGCCATCAGCCGGACAGGGCGTGGGGACACTGAAGCTTTCTTT; CDR3 protein: CAISRTGRGDTEAFF
clone size: -; CDR3 length: 17; J gene: TRBJ2-3; D gene: TRBD1; V gene: TRBV10-3; CDR3 DNA: TGTGCCATCGGCCCCAACCAGGGACAGGGTAATTCGGATACGCAGTATTTT; CDR3 protein: CAIGPNQGQGNSDTQYF
clone size: -; CDR3 length: 13; J gene: TRBJ2-1; D gene: -; V gene: TRBV28; CDR3 DNA: TGTGCCAGTAAGGTCGGCCGGTACAATGAGCAGTTCTTC; CDR3 protein: CASKVGRYNEQFF
clone size: few; CDR3 length: 16; J gene: TRBJ2-3; D gene: TRBD2; V gene: TRBV6-5; CDR3 DNA: TGTGCCAGCAGTAGGTGGGGACTAGCTAGCACAGATACGCAGTATTTT; CDR3 protein: CASSRWGLASTDTQYF
clone size: many; CDR3 length: 13; J gene: TRBJ1-2; D gene: -; V gene: TRBV20-1; CDR3 DNA: TGCAGTGCGGGGCTTTCGTCCTTCTATGGCTACACCTTC; CDR3 protein: CSAGLSSFYGYTF
clone size: few; CDR3 length: 15; J gene: TRBJ1-5; D gene: TRBD1; V gene: TRBV12-3/TRBV12-4; CDR3 DNA: TGTGCCAGCAGACGGACAGGGGGCGGCAATCAGCCCCAGCATTTT; CDR3 protein: CASRRTGGGNQPQHF
clone size: few; CDR3 length: 15; J gene: TRBJ1-3; D gene: TRBD1; V gene: TRBV9; CDR3 DNA: TGTGCCAGCAGCGTCCGGGACAGCTCTGGAAACACCATATATTTT; CDR3 protein: CASSVRDSSGNTIYF
clone size: few; CDR3 length: 16; J gene: TRBJ2-7; D gene: -; V gene: TRBV28; CDR3 DNA: TGTGCCAGCAAGGAGGCCGGACAATTCTCAGGGTACGAGCAGTACTTC; CDR3 protein: CASKEAGQFSGYEQYF
clone size: many; CDR3 length: 18; J gene: TRBJ2-3; D gene: TRBD1; V gene: TRBV7-2; CDR3 DNA: TGTGCCAGCAGCTTAGTGGGAATCGGGACAGGAGACACAGATACGCAGTATTTT; CDR3 protein: CASSLVGIGTGDTDTQYF
clone size: -; CDR3 length: 15; J gene: TRBJ1-2; D gene: -; V gene: TRBV30; CDR3 DNA: TGTGCCTGGAGTGTGACGTCCCTAGGGCCCTATGGCTACACCTTC; CDR3 protein: CAWSVTSLGPYGYTF
clone size: -; CDR3 length: 15; J gene: TRBJ2-5; D gene: TRBD1; V gene: TRBV18; CDR3 DNA: TGTGCCAGCTCACCACGGACAGGGGACCAAGAGACCCAGTACTTC; CDR3 protein: CASSPRTGDQETQYF
clone size: few; CDR3 length: 12; J gene: TRBJ1-2; D gene: -; V gene: TRBV20-1; CDR3 DNA: TGCAGTGCCAGATCCACAGGGTCTGGCTACACCTTC; CDR3 protein: CSARSTGSGYTF
clone size: -; CDR3 length: 11; J gene: TRBJ2-1; D gene: -; V gene: TRBV6-5; CDR3 DNA: TGTGCCAGCGCCCGGGACAATGAGCAGTTCTTC; CDR3 protein: CASARDNEQFF
clone size: -; CDR3 length: 15; J gene: TRBJ2-5; D gene: -; V gene: TRBV25-1; CDR3 DNA: TGTGCCAGCAGTGAATCTGGACGGAACCAAGAGACCCAGTACTTC; CDR3 protein: CASSESGRNQETQYF
clone size: many; CDR3 length: 12; J gene: TRBJ2-1; D gene: -; V gene: TRBV12-3/TRBV12-4; CDR3 DNA: TGTGCCAGCAGTTTTATTGCGAATGAGCAGTTCTTC; CDR3 protein: CASSFIANEQFF
clone size: few; CDR3 length: 16; J gene: TRBJ2-3; D gene: TRBD2; V gene: TRBV7-9; CDR3 DNA: TGTGCCAGCATCTCATCGACTAGCGGGGCCACAGATACGCAGTATTTT; CDR3 protein: CASISSTSGATDTQYF
clone size: -; CDR3 length: 16; J gene: TRBJ2-5; D gene: -; V gene: TRBV11-2; CDR3 DNA: TGTGCCAGCAGCTTAGGTATCAACCGGGACCGAGAGACCCAGTACTTC; CDR3 protein: CASSLGINRDRETQYF
clone size: few; CDR3 length: 14; J gene: TRBJ1-1; D gene: -; V gene: TRBV14; CDR3 DNA: TGTGCCAGTCTGGGACGGAGTAATTACACTGAAGCTTTCTTT; CDR3 protein: CASLGRSNYTEAFF
clone size: few; CDR3 length: 15; J gene: TRBJ2-2; D gene: -; V gene: TRBV12-3/TRBV12-4; CDR3 DNA: TGTGCCAGCAGTTTTGGGGGGCCGAGCACCGGGGAGCTGTTTTTT; CDR3 protein: CASSFGGPSTGELFF
clone size: -; CDR3 length: 15; J gene: TRBJ1-1; D gene: -; V gene: TRBV7-8; CDR3 DNA: TGTGCCAGCAGCTTAGTTCTGGGGGAGAACACTGAAGCTTTCTTT; CDR3 protein: CASSLVLGENTEAFF
clone size: many; CDR3 length: 16; J gene: TRBJ2-2; D gene: -; V gene: TRBV7-9; CDR3 DNA: TGTGCCAGCAGCTTAGCGATCAAGACTGACACCGGGGAGCTGTTTTTT; CDR3 protein: CASSLAIKTDTGELFF
clone size: -; CDR3 length: 15; J gene: TRBJ1-5; D gene: TRBD1; V gene: TRBV20-1; CDR3 DNA: TGCAGTGCACAATCCTCGGACAGGGGAGGTCAGCCCCAGCATTTT; CDR3 protein: CSAQSSDRGGQPQHF
clone size: -; CDR3 length: 15; J gene: TRBJ2-1; D gene: -; V gene: TRBV12-3/TRBV12-4; CDR3 DNA: TGTGCCAGCAGTTTTAGTCTGAGCCGCTACAATGAGCAGTTCTTC; CDR3 protein: CASSFSLSRYNEQFF
clone size: -; CDR3 length: 14; J gene: TRBJ2-5; D gene: -; V gene: TRBV5-1; CDR3 DNA: TGCGCCAGCGGTTGGGCAGGGAACGGAAAGACCCAGTACTTC; CDR3 protein: CASGWAGNGKTQYF
clone size: many; CDR3 length: 14; J gene: TRBJ1-3; D gene: -; V gene: TRBV12-3/TRBV12-4; CDR3 DNA: TGTGCCAGCAGTTTAGGGGGAAATGGAAACACCATATATTTT; CDR3 protein: CASSLGGNGNTIYF
clone size: -; CDR3 length: 15; J gene: TRBJ1-1; D gene: -; V gene: TRBV18; CDR3 DNA: TGTGCCAGCTCACCGGAGTACAGGGAGAACACTGAAGCTTTCTTT; CDR3 protein: CASSPEYRENTEAFF